This TCR beta chain was observed in a study of blood T cell repertoires in COVID-19. Authors' methods: Scientists estimated how many nucleated cells there were by amplifying reference gene primers. Data came from immunoSEQ multiplex PCR; TCRdb stores just in-frame clones and leaves some out. V and J calls and clone size are as listed in that table; D and trimming were resolved from the DNA. This table holds 110,000 or so clones, more than 80% found once. Seattle's cohort entered during active infection and was followed longitudinally. The sample was peripheral blood. The source of this sequence is a woman aged 60 to 75 with COVID-19, enrolled during active disease.

CDR3 sequence (DNA): TGTGCCAGCAGCTTGTGGGGACGAGCGGGGGGAACCGGGGAGCTGTTTTTT. It yields the protein CASSLWGRAGGTGELFF. The rearrangement links TRBV5-4 to TRBJ2-2, with TRBD2 matching 9 bases. V was clipped by 1 base and J by 5 bases; unmatched bases: 9. Germline V lookup: CDR1 SGHNT, CDR2 YYREEE (reference sequence). This CDR3 has 17 residues. The full variable domain, in which reference TRBV5-4 and TRBJ2-2 provide the parts outside the CDR3, is ETGVTQSPTHLIKTRGQQVTLRCSSQSGHNTVSWYQQALGQGPQFIFQYYREEENGRGNFPPRFSGLQFPNYSSELNVNALELDDSALYLCASSLWGRAGGTGELFFGEGSRLTVL.